A selection of T cell receptor beta chains follows, all from one sample in a study of blood T cell repertoires in COVID-19. Clones were sequenced by immunoSEQ multiplex PCR, and TCRdb holds only the in-frame ones, with some missing. The data show approximately 410,000 clones, 86% seen once. Specimen: peripheral blood. Every receptor here comes from a woman in her thirties with active or convalescent COVID-19. CDR3s include the opening cysteine and the closing phenylalanine or tryptophan. D genes are given only for firm matches.

v_gene,d_gene,j_gene,CDR3nt,CDR3aa
TRBV6-5,NA,TRBJ2-3,TGTGCCAGCAACACCCTCCCCGGGGCAGATACGCAGTATTTT,CASNTLPGADTQYF
TRBV5-1,NA,TRBJ2-7,TGCGCCAGCAGCTTGGTTTCGAGAGGGATCTACGAGCAGTACTTC,CASSLVSRGIYEQYF
TRBV11-3,TRBD1,TRBJ2-7,TGTGCCAGCAGCCCCGGGACAGGGGTCCTGGCCTCCTACGAGCAGTACTTC,CASSPGTGVLASYEQYF
TRBV2,TRBD2,TRBJ2-7,TGTGCCACCCGAGCGGGAGGGGGCGTCTACGAGCAGTACTTC,CATRAGGGVYEQYF
TRBV7-9,TRBD1,TRBJ1-1,TGTGCCAGCAGCTTAAACCGGGACAGGGCGAGCGAAGCTTTCTTT,CASSLNRDRASEAFF
TRBV7-9,NA,TRBJ1-1,TGTGCCAGCAGCCAACCCCCCGGGACTCTATATGGGGACACTGAAGCTTTCTTT,CASSQPPGTLYGDTEAFF
TRBV19,NA,TRBJ2-7,TGTGCCAGTAGTATCGGCCCGGACGGGACTGGGTACGAGCAGTACTTC,CASSIGPDGTGYEQYF
TRBV20-1,NA,TRBJ2-1,TGCAGTGCTAGTGCTAGCGACCCCTACAATGAGCAGTTCTTC,CSASASDPYNEQFF
TRBV2,NA,TRBJ1-2,TGTGCCAGCAGCGCGCCCCCCTCGGCTAACTATGGCTACACCTTC,CASSAPPSANYGYTF
TRBV7-9,NA,TRBJ1-1,TGTGCCAGCAGCTTTTCAGGGGTGAACACTGAAGCTTTCTTT,CASSFSGVNTEAFF
TRBV4-1,NA,TRBJ1-1,TGCGCCAGCAGCCAAGATCCGGCAGGGAACACTGAAGCTTTCTTT,CASSQDPAGNTEAFF